This T cell receptor (beta chain) comes out of a study of regulatory T cells in long-lasting Graves disease. Findings and limits, study-wide: Favored gene segments in persistent disease were TRBV28, TRBJ1-2 and TRBJ2-5. The TCR repertoire of persistent Graves' patients was less diverse than that of newly diagnosed ones. Limited samples may have lowered accuracy.

Sample time point: persistent/refractory GD, antithyroid drugs over 5 years with positive TRAb. There was RNA extracted from PBMCs, and the TCR library was made from it. Graves' disease diagnosis relied on American Thyroid Association guidelines. This clonotype was detected once. Its target is not known. Relying on iRepertoire HTBI primers and Arm-PCR of CDR3 regions, the team built TCR beta libraries. TCRdb reprocessed the multiplex PCR reads via MiXCR and lists one record per CDR3 protein. The sample lists roughly 500,000 distinct CDR3 sequences, under 25% seen once, with roughly 7% in the top ten. Germline V lookup: CDR1 MDHEN, CDR2 SYDVKM. The CDR3 has 13 residues. V dropped 11 bases and J dropped 2 bases, with 16 bases sitting between them.

Specimen: peripheral blood mononuclear cells (PBMCs), collected when the disease was refractory, from a patient treated with antithyroid drugs. This TCR came from a female donor with Graves disease. V usage is TRBV28 and J usage is TRBJ2-7; tentative D call: TRBD1 (5 bases). The CDR3 protein is CAAVKTVPYEQYF. DNA for the CDR3: TGTGCCGCGGTAAAGACAGTACCCTACGAGCAGTACTTC.